In its sample, the clone carrying this T cell receptor (beta chain) was seen many times. Germline CDR1 is MNHEY and CDR2 is SMNVEV (reference sequence). The V end was cut by 1 base, the J end by 6 bases, with 9 bases between. This CDR3 spans 13 amino acids. TCR alpha and beta CDR3 regions were amplified from RNA using iRepertoire nested multiplex PCR. TCRdb re-analysed the multiplex PCR reads in MiXCR, keeping a single row per CDR3 protein. The sample records roughly 100,000 distinct CDR3 sequences, about 30% being singletons. This sample is drawn from a study of glioma-infiltrating T cells. The TCR originated in a human donor with low-grade glioma or glioblastoma, undergoing nonglioma brain surgery, or in good health (not recorded which). The gene calls are TRBV27 and TRBJ1-1, with D unresolved. The specimen sequenced was glioma tissue, nonneoplastic brain tissue, or PBMCs (not recorded which). The CDR3 nucleotides read TGTGCCAGCAGTTTATTTCGGGGAGCTGAAGCTTTCTTT. Translation gives CASSLFRGAEAFF.